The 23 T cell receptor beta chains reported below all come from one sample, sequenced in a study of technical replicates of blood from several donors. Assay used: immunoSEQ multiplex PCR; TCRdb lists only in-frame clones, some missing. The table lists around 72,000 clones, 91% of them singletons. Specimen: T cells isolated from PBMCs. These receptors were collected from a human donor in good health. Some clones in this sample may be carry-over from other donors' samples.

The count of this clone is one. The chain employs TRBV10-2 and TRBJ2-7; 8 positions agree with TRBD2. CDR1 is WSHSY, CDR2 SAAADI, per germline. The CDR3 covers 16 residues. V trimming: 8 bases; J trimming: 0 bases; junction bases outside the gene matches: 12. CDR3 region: CASRGRRGGSSYEQYF. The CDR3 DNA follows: TGCGCCAGCCGCGGGAGACGGGGGGGTAGCTCCTACGAGCAGTACTTC.

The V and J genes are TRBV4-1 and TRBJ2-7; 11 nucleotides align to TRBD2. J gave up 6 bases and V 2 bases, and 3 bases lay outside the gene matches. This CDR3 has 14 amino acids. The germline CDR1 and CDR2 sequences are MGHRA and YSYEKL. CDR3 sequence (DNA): TGCGCCAGCAGCCAATGGCTAGCGGGAGGCGAGCAGTACTTC. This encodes CASSQWLAGGEQYF.

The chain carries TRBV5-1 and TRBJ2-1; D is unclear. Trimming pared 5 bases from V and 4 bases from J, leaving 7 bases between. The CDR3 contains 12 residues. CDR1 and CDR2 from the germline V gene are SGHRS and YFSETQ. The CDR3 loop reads CASRPEYNEQFF. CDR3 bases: TGCGCCAGCAGACCAGAATACAATGAGCAGTTCTTC. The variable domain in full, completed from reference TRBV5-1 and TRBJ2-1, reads KAGVTQTPRYLIKTRGQQVTLSCSPISGHRSVSWYQQTPGQGLQFLFEYFSETQRNKGNFPGRFSGRQFSNSRSEMNVSTLELGDSALYLCASRPEYNEQFFGPGTRLTVL.

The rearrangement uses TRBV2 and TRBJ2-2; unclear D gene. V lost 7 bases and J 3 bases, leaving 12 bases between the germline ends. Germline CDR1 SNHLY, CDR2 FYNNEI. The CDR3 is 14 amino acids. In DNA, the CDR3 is TGTGCCAGCAACGAGGAATCGGACACCGGGGAGCTGTTTTTT. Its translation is CASNEESDTGELFF.

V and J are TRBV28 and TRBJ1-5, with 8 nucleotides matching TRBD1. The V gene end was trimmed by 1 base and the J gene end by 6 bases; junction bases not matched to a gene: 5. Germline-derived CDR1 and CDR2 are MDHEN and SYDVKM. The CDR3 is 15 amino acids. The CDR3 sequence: CASSLSDRAIQPQHF. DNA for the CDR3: TGTGCCAGCAGTTTATCGGACAGGGCAATTCAGCCCCAGCATTTT.

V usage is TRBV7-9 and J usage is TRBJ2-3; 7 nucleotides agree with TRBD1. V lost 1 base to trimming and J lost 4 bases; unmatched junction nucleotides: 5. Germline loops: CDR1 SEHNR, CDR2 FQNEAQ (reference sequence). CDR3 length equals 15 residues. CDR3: CASSLEQGTSDTQYF. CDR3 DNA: TGTGCCAGCAGCTTAGAACAGGGGACATCAGATACGCAGTATTTT. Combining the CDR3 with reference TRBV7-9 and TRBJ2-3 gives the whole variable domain DTGVSQNPRHKITKRGQNVTFRCDPISEHNRLYWYRQTLGQGPEFLTYFQNEAQLEKSRLLSDRFSAERPKGSFSTLEIQRTEQGDSAMYLCASSLEQGTSDTQYFGPGTRLTVL.

In nucleotides, the CDR3 is TGTGCCAGCAACCTCAACAGGGAGCAGTTCTTC. Translated: CASNLNREQFF. The V call is TRBV5-6, the J call TRBJ2-1; possibly TRBD1 for D (5 bases). The germline gives CDR1 SGHDT, CDR2 YYEEEE. The CDR3 is 11 residues long. V shed 6 bases and J shed 10 bases, with 11 bases lying between them.

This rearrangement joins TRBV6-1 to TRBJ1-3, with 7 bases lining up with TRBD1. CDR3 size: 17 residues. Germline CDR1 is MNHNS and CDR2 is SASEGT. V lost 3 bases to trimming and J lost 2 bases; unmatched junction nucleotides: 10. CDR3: CASSDADRTGAGNTIYF. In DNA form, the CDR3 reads TGTGCCAGCAGTGATGCTGACCGCACAGGGGCTGGAAACACCATATATTTT.

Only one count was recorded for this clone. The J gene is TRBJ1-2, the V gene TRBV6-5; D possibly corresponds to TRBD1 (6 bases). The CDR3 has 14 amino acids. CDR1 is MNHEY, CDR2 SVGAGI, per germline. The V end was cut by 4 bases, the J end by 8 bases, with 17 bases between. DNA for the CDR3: TGTGCCAGCAGTTCCCGGGGGGGGCCGGGGGGCTACACCTTC. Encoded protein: CASSSRGGPGGYTF.

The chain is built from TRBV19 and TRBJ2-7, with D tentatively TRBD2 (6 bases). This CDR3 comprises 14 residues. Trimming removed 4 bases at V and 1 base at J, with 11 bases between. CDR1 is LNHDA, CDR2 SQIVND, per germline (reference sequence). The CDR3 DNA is TGTGCCAGTAGTAGCGGGACCGTTTCCTACGAGCAGTACTTC. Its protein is CASSSGTVSYEQYF.

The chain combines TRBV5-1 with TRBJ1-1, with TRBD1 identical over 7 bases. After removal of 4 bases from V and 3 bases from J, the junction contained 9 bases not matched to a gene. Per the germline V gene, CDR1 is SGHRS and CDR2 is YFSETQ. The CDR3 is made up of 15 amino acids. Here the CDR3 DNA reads TGCGCCAGCAGCGTCCTTCCTACAGGGGACACTGAAGCTTTCTTT. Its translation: CASSVLPTGDTEAFF. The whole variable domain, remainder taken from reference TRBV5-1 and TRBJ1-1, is KAGVTQTPRYLIKTRGQQVTLSCSPISGHRSVSWYQQTPGQGLQFLFEYFSETQRNKGNFPGRFSGRQFSNSRSEMNVSTLELGDSALYLCASSVLPTGDTEAFFGQGTRLTVV.

The CDR3 region is CATSRVSQPQHF. CDR3 in DNA: TGTGCCACCAGCAGAGTGAGTCAGCCCCAGCATTTT. This chain connects TRBV15 to TRBJ1-5; D call uncertain. From germline, CDR1 is LNHNV and CDR2 YYDKDF (reference sequence). V was shortened by 1 base and J by 6 bases, with 4 bases between the two germline ends. The CDR3 is 12 residues long.

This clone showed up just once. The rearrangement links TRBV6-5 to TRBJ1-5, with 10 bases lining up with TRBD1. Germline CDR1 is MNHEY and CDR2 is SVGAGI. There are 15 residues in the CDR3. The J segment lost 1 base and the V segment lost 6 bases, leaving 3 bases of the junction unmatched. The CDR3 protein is CASSLGQGSNQPQHF. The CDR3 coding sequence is TGTGCCAGCAGCTTGGGACAGGGGAGCAATCAGCCCCAGCATTTT.

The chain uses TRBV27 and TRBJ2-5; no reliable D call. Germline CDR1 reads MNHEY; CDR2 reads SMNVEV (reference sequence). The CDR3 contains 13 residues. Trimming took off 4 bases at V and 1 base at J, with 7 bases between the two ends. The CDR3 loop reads CASSWAFQETQYF. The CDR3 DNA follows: TGTGCCAGCAGTTGGGCCTTCCAAGAGACCCAGTACTTC.

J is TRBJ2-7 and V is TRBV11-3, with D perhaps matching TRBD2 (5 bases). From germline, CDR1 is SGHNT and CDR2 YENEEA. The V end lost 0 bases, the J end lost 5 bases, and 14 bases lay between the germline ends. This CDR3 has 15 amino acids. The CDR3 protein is CASSLEASKGHEQYF. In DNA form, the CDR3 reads TGTGCCAGCAGCTTAGAGGCTAGCAAAGGCCACGAGCAGTACTTC.

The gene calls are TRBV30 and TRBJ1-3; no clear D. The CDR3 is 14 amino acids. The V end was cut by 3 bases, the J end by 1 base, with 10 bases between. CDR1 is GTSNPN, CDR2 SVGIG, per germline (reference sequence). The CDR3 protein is CAWSALASGNTIYF. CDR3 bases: TGTGCCTGGAGCGCCCTGGCTTCTGGAAACACCATATATTTT. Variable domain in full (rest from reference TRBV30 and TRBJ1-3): SQTIHQWPATLVQPVGSPLSLECTVEGTSNPNLYWYRQAAGRGLQLLFYSVGIGQISSEVPQNLSASRPQDRQFILSSKKLLLSDSGFYLCAWSALASGNTIYFGEGSWLTVV.

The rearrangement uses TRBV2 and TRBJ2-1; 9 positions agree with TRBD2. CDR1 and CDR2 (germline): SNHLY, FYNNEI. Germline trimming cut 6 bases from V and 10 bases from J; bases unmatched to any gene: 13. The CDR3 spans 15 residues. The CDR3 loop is CASRTGTSLLGEQFF. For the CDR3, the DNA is TGTGCCAGCAGGACCGGGACTAGCTTGTTGGGGGAGCAGTTCTTC.

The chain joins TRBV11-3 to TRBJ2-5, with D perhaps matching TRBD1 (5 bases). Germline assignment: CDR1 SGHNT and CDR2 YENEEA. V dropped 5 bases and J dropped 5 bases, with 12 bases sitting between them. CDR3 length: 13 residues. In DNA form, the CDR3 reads TGTGCCAGCAGCCCTCCAGGGCGGGAGACCCAGTACTTC. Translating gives CASSPPGRETQYF.

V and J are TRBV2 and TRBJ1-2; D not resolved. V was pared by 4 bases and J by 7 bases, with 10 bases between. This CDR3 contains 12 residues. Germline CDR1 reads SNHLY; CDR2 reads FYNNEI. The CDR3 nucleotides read TGTGCCAGCAGTGGGGCGGGGTTTGGCTACACCTTC. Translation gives CASSGAGFGYTF.

CDR3 sequence reads: CASSRNRASNQPQHF. CDR3 DNA: TGTGCCAGTAGCAGAAACAGGGCTAGCAATCAGCCCCAGCATTTT. The rearrangement uses TRBV19 and TRBJ1-5; D is possibly TRBD1 (6 bases). This CDR3 has 15 residues. V lost 6 bases, J lost 0 bases, and 12 bases lay in between. CDR1 LNHDA and CDR2 SQIVND come from the germline V gene (reference sequence). Looking up the rest from reference TRBV19 and TRBJ1-5 gives the full variable domain: DGGITQSPKYLFRKEGQNVTLSCEQNLNHDAMYWYRQDPGQGLRLIYYSQIVNDFQKGDIAEGYSVSREKKESFPLTVTSAQKNPTAFYLCASSRNRASNQPQHFGDGTRLSIL.

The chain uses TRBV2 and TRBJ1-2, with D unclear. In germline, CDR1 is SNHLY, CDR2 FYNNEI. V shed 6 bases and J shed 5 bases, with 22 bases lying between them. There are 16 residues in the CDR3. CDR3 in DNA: TGTGCCAGCAGCCTCGGATCCCAGGAAGGCCTATATGGCTACACCTTC. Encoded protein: CASSLGSQEGLYGYTF.

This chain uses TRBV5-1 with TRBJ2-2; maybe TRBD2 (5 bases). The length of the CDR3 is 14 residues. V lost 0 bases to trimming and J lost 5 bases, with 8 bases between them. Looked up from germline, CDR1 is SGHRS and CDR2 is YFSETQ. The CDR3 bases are TGCGCCAGCAGCTTGGAGAGGGTAACCGGGGAGCTGTTTTTT. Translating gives CASSLERVTGELFF.

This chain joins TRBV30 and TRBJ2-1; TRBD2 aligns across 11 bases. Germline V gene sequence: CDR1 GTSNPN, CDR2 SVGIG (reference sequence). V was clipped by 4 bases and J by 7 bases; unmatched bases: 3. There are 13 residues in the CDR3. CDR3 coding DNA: TGTGCCTGGAATCGACTAGCGGGGAATGAGCAGTTCTTC. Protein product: CAWNRLAGNEQFF.